This T cell receptor beta chain comes out of a study of blood T cell repertoires in COVID-19. This clone was found once. The CDR3 is 17 amino acids. In germline, CDR1 is MGHRA, CDR2 YSYEKL. V was clipped by 0 bases and J by 0 bases, with 12 bases between them. Clones were read by immunoSEQ multiplex PCR, and TCRdb kept only the in-frame ones, dropping some. The table records 300,000 to 350,000 clones, roughly 90% of them present only once. The origin of this receptor is a woman in her thirties with COVID-19, enrolled during active disease. What was sequenced was peripheral blood. J is TRBJ2-4 and V is TRBV4-1; D unresolved. The CDR3 DNA reads as TGCGCCAGCAGCCAAGAACAAACCAACCTAGCCAAAAACATTCAGTACTTC. Protein: CASSQEQTNLAKNIQYF.